These T cell receptor beta chains were read from a single sample in a study of OX40 agonist ivuxolimab in advanced cancers. Assay: immunoSEQ multiplex PCR; the TCRdb copy retains only in-frame clones and omits some. The sample carries fewer than 85,000 clones, roughly 90% recorded once. The material was CD4+ or CD8+ T cells sorted from blood, obtained in a trial of the OX40 agonist ivuxolimab. The receptors derive from an adult with an advanced solid tumor such as melanoma, head and neck, liver or kidney cancer. The CDR3 runs from the conserved cysteine through the conserved F or W. A D gene is named only where the DNA matches it firmly. The size of a clone is reported for some rows only, either as once, few or many, or as a class for expanded clones.

d_call	clone_size	j_call	v_call	cdr3_nt	cdr3_aa
TRBD2	few	TRBJ2-5	TRBV19	TGTGCCAGTAGTATAGTAGCGGGGGAGACCCAGTACTTC	CASSIVAGETQYF
.	.	TRBJ1-2	TRBV5-4	TGTGCCAGCAGCCGAAAAGGGGGAGTCTATGGCTACACCTTC	CASSRKGGVYGYTF
.	.	TRBJ1-1	TRBV28	TGTGCCAGCATCCTGGGAGGGGGGACTGAAGCTTTCTTT	CASILGGGTEAFF
.	.	TRBJ1-5	TRBV27	TGTGCCAGCAGTTTAAGGGCACAGGATCCTCAGCCCCAGCATTTT	CASSLRAQDPQPQHF
.	.	TRBJ2-5	TRBV18	TGTGCCAGCTCCCCGGGTAGCGGACAAGAGACCCAGTACTTC	CASSPGSGQETQYF
TRBD1	.	TRBJ1-2	TRBV5-1	TGCGCCAGCAGCCATGGACAGGGGCAAAATGGCTACACCTTC	CASSHGQGQNGYTF
.	.	TRBJ2-7	TRBV5-1	TGCGCCAGCAGCTTGGTGGGCCCGTCCTACGAGCAGTACTTC	CASSLVGPSYEQYF
.	.	TRBJ2-1	TRBV5-1	TGCGCCAGCAGCTTGAGCCAGAGGGTTGAGCAGTTCTTC	CASSLSQRVEQFF
.	.	TRBJ1-5	TRBV6-5	TGTGCCAGCAGTTACTCCGCAGGGCTAAATCAGCCCCAGCATTTT	CASSYSAGLNQPQHF
TRBD2	few	TRBJ2-1	TRBV19	TGTGCCAGTAGCCCTGGGGGAGCGGGGGTTACAGTCTACAATGAGCAGTTCTTC	CASSPGGAGVTVYNEQFF
.	once	TRBJ2-2	TRBV5-1	TGCGCCAGCAGCTTGTCGTCAGTTAGCACCGGGGAGCTGTTTTTT	CASSLSSVSTGELFF
TRBD2	.	TRBJ2-7	TRBV19	TGTGCCAGTAGTTCCTCTAGCGGGAGTGGGTACGAGCAGTACTTC	CASSSSSGSGYEQYF
.	.	TRBJ2-3	TRBV7-2	TGTGCCAGCAGCTTAGTAGGAGGGGTCGCAGATACGCAGTATTTT	CASSLVGGVADTQYF
.	.	TRBJ2-1	TRBV6-5	TGTGCCAGCAACCGCGGGGGCGCCGCCTACAATGAGCAGTTCTTC	CASNRGGAAYNEQFF
TRBD1	.	TRBJ1-4	TRBV27	TGTGCCAGCAGCACCAGGGGGACCTGGGGTGAAAAACTGTTTTTT	CASSTRGTWGEKLFF
TRBD1	.	TRBJ2-4	TRBV7-2	TGTGCCAGCAGCTCCCGGGACAGGGGCTTTCAGTACTTC	CASSSRDRGFQYF
.	.	TRBJ1-5	TRBV19	TGTGCCAGTAGTTCCCACAGGTCCAATCAGCCCCAGCATTTT	CASSSHRSNQPQHF
.	few	TRBJ1-5	TRBV19	TGTGCCAGTAGTGGGGACCGGGGGAAGGATCAGCCCCAGCATTTT	CASSGDRGKDQPQHF
.	.	TRBJ1-2	TRBV28	TGTGCCAGCAGTTTGGGGGCTTACGGCTACACCTTC	CASSLGAYGYTF
TRBD2	once	TRBJ2-3	TRBV5-1	TGCGCCAGCAGCTTGGTTCTAGCGGGCGTCAGCACAGATACGCAGTATTTT	CASSLVLAGVSTDTQYF
.	.	TRBJ2-3	TRBV11-2	TGTGCCAGCAGCTCGATAAGAGGACGAAGCACAGATACGCAGTATTTT	CASSSIRGRSTDTQYF
.	.	TRBJ2-3	TRBV21-1	TGTGCCAGCAGCACGACTAGCGGTGGGGGAGATACGCAGTATTTT	CASSTTSGGGDTQYF
.	.	TRBJ1-3	TRBV29-1	TGCAGCGTTGAATTTGGGGCGGGGGGAAACACCATATATTTT	CSVEFGAGGNTIYF
.	.	TRBJ1-5	TRBV18	TGTGCCAGCTCACCACCGTTGTCCAGGGTAAGGCTCACAATCCATCAGCCCCAGCATTTT	CASSPPLSRVRLTIHQPQHF
.	.	TRBJ2-2	TRBV7-2	TGTGCCAGCAGCCCACTATCAGGGATTCTAAACACCGGGGAGCTGTTTTTT	CASSPLSGILNTGELFF
TRBD1	.	TRBJ2-2	TRBV6-1	TGTGCCAGCCAACCGTCTCAGGGGGCCGGGGAGCTGTTTTTT	CASQPSQGAGELFF
.	.	TRBJ1-2	TRBV10-3	TGTGCCATCAGTGAGTCCAGGGGCTATGGCTACACCTTC	CAISESRGYGYTF
.	.	TRBJ1-1	TRBV25-1	TGTGCCAGCAGTGGCCAGCCGGGTTGGGACACTGAAGCTTTCTTT	CASSGQPGWDTEAFF
.	once	TRBJ1-1	TRBV5-1	TGCGCCAGCAGCCCCTGGACTGAGAACACTGAAGCTTTCTTT	CASSPWTENTEAFF
TRBD2	.	TRBJ2-1	TRBV9	TGTGCCAGCAGCCCCCGGGTAGCGGGATACAATGAGCAGTTCTTC	CASSPRVAGYNEQFF
.	.	TRBJ2-1	TRBV18	TGTGCCAGCTCACCACAAGGGGTGACCTACAATGAGCAGTTCTTC	CASSPQGVTYNEQFF
.	.	TRBJ1-5	TRBV18	TGTGCCAGCTCACCACCGGGGACAAGCAATCAGCCCCAGCATTTT	CASSPPGTSNQPQHF
.	.	TRBJ2-5	TRBV5-1	TGCGCCAGCAGCTTGGGTACATTCCAAGAGACCCAGTACTTC	CASSLGTFQETQYF
.	.	TRBJ2-4	TRBV28	TGTGCCAGCAGTTCCCTAGGTTCAGCTCTAGCCAAAAACATTCAGTACTTC	CASSSLGSALAKNIQYF
.	.	TRBJ1-4	TRBV6-6	TGTGCCAGCACCCCGCGAGGACTTAATGAAAAACTGTTTTTT	CASTPRGLNEKLFF